Listed below are T cell receptor beta chains from one sample, sequenced in a study of T cell repertoires in cytomegalovirus infection. Their antigen targets remain unknown. TCRdb reanalysed the reads using MiXCR and keeps one entry per CDR3 protein. Here the sample spans hundreds of thousands of distinct CDR3 sequences, 25% to 40% being singletons. This material consisted of cultured CD8+ T cells from PBMCs, taken from culture after CMV antigen stimulation. The receptors here all came from a human donor in good health (CMV status not recorded). Some clones in this sample may be carry-over from other donors' samples. Both conserved end residues are part of each CDR3. The D gene is left open where the match is weak. Clone sizes are given selectively: once, few, many, or a class where the clone is expanded.

TRBJ2-1 - few TRBV27 CASSPGHPWGNEQFF TGTGCCAGCAGTCCCGGCCATCCTTGGGGCAATGAGCAGTTCTTC
TRBJ1-6 TRBD1 once TRBV4-2 CASSQVGGPDILHF TGTGCCAGCAGCCAAGTAGGGGGCCCGGATATTCTCCACTTT
TRBJ2-5 TRBD1 many TRBV7-9 CASSLAWTGSETQYF TGTGCCAGCAGCTTAGCCTGGACAGGTTCGGAGACCCAGTACTTC
TRBJ2-7 - - TRBV5-5 CASSFLGLTDYEQYF TGTGCCAGCAGCTTTCTTGGACTAACCGACTACGAGCAGTACTTC
TRBJ2-1 - many TRBV2 CASEGGSEQFF TGTGCCAGCGAAGGTGGTAGTGAGCAGTTCTTC
TRBJ2-1 - many TRBV11-3 CASSFLEEQFF TGTGCCAGCAGCTTTTTGGAGGAGCAGTTCTTC
TRBJ2-2 - - TRBV7-6 CASSLYPFGGSTTGELFF TGTGCTAGCAGCTTATACCCCTTCGGGGGTAGTACCACCGGGGAGCTGTTTTTT
TRBJ2-7 - - TRBV19 CASSAGLMTYEQYF TGTGCCAGTAGTGCAGGACTCATGACCTACGAGCAGTACTTC
TRBJ1-1 - - TRBV7-8 CASSLIPPIVLNTEAFF TGTGCCAGCAGCTTAATCCCCCCGATCGTATTGAACACTGAAGCTTTCTTT
TRBJ1-1 - - TRBV7-9 CASSPEVGTEAFF TGTGCCAGCAGCCCTGAGGTGGGGACTGAAGCTTTCTTT
TRBJ1-1 - few TRBV2 CARRGGSKAFF TGTGCCAGGCGAGGAGGCTCTAAAGCTTTCTTT
TRBJ1-2 TRBD1 few TRBV2 CASSPYPGTGGSYGYTF TGTGCCAGCAGTCCCTACCCCGGGACAGGGGGCAGCTATGGCTACACCTTC
TRBJ2-7 TRBD1 few TRBV5-6 CASSALYTGGTGDEQYF TGTGCCAGCAGCGCCCTTTATACAGGGGGGACGGGGGACGAGCAGTACTTC
TRBJ1-1 - few TRBV7-9 CASRDPGTEAFF TGTGCCAGCAGAGATCCTGGAACAGAAGCTTTCTTT
TRBJ2-6 - many TRBV6-1 CASSEEGGSGANVLTF TGTGCCAGCAGTGAAGAGGGCGGCTCTGGGGCCAACGTCCTGACTTTC
TRBJ1-2 TRBD1 - TRBV20-1 CSARDRDRDGYTF TGCAGTGCTAGAGATCGGGACAGGGATGGCTACACCTTC
TRBJ2-1 - - TRBV19 CASTIGGGLAREQFF TGTGCCAGTACCATAGGGGGTGGCTTAGCCAGGGAGCAGTTCTTC
TRBJ1-1 TRBD1 - TRBV27 CASRDRGLNTEAFF TGTGCCAGCAGGGACAGGGGGCTGAACACTGAAGCTTTCTTT
TRBJ2-7 - - TRBV4-2 CASSQEGAYEQYF TGTGCCAGCAGCCAAGAGGGGGCCTACGAGCAGTACTTC
TRBJ1-4 - - TRBV7-9 CASSFDQIEKLFF TGTGCCAGCAGCTTCGATCAGATCGAAAAACTGTTTTTT
TRBJ1-2 - - TRBV4-3 CTSSQEDSYGYTF TGCACCAGCAGCCAAGAGGACAGCTATGGCTACACCTTC
TRBJ2-1 TRBD2 many TRBV7-6 CASSPNLAGRMNEQFF TGTGCCAGCAGCCCCAACCTAGCGGGGAGGATGAATGAGCAGTTCTTC
TRBJ2-1 - - TRBV5-1 CASSLEGVIYNEQFF TGCGCCAGCAGCTTAGAGGGGGTGATCTACAATGAGCAGTTCTTC
TRBJ1-5 - - TRBV19 CASSSDGLNQPQHF TGTGCCAGTAGTTCTGACGGATTAAATCAGCCCCAGCATTTT
TRBJ2-2 - - TRBV6-6 CASSYSGGRNTGELFF TGTGCCAGCAGTTACTCTGGGGGGAGAAACACCGGGGAGCTGTTTTTT
TRBJ2-2 TRBD2 few TRBV5-4 CASSWDSGGNTGELFF TGTGCCAGCAGCTGGGATAGCGGGGGTAACACCGGGGAGCTGTTTTTT
TRBJ1-5 TRBD1 once TRBV20-1 CSARDADRLPPRLNQPQHF TGCAGTGCTAGAGATGCGGACAGGCTCCCGCCGAGATTAAATCAGCCCCAGCATTTT